The following is a TCR beta chain sequence with its context. Its specificity is unknown. This sample was included in a study of cytomegalovirus exposure and HLA in healthy donors. Study in general: The 95 million to 120 million unique TCR beta sequences, from 150 million to 200 million T cells, were found by an earlier analysis.

The PCR was carried out with 60 Vbeta primers and 13 Jbeta primers. The method was immunoSEQ multiplex PCR; TCRdb's version includes in-frame clones alone and lacks a portion of them. The table includes about 120,000 clones, 70% to 80% detected once. The CDR3 is 14 residues long. Germline lookup yields CDR1 SGHRS and CDR2 YFSETQ. Trimming removed 4 bases from V and 10 bases from J; junction bases left unmatched: 6. General study points: Later on, an analysis tied approximately 17,000 TCR beta sequences to HLA alleles at 0.05 false discovery rate.

This clonotype was obtained from a woman between 40 and 55 years old in good health and CMV-seropositive. The specimen sequenced was PBMCs. The chain has TRBV5-1 and TRBJ2-1, with 12 bases identical to TRBD1. CDR3 nucleotides: TGCGCCAGCAGCCCGGGACAGGGGGCGGAGGAGCAGTTCTTC. Encoded protein: CASSPGQGAEEQFF.